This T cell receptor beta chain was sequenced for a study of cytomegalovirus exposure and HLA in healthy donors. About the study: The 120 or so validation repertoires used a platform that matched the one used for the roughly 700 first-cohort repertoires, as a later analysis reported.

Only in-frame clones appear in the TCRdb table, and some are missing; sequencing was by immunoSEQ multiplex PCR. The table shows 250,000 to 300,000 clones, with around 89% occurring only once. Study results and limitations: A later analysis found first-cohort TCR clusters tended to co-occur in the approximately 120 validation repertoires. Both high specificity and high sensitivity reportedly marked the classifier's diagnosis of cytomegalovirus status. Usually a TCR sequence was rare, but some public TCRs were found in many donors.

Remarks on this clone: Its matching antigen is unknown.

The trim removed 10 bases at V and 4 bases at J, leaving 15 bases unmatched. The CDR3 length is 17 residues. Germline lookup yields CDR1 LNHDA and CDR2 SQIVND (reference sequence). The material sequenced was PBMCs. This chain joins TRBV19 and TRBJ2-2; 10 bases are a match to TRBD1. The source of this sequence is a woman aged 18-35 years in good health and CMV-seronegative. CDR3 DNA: TGTGCCACCACACGTAGGACAGGGGGTTCTAGCACCGGGGAGCTGTTTTTT. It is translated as CATTRRTGGSSTGELFF. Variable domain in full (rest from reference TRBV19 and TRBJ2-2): DGGITQSPKYLFRKEGQNVTLSCEQNLNHDAMYWYRQDPGQGLRLIYYSQIVNDFQKGDIAEGYSVSREKKESFPLTVTSAQKNPTAFYLCATTRRTGGSSTGELFFGEGSRLTVL.